These 9 T cell receptor beta chains share one sample of origin, sequenced in a study of CD8+CD57+ T cells in acquired aplastic anemia. The patients chosen for sequencing had shown expansion of CD8+CD57+ cells (detected by flow cytometry). TCR beta VDJ and CDR3 profiles were obtained from a genomic DNA template. TCRdb independently ran MiXCR on the reads; one entry per CDR3 protein. The sample contains about 220,000 distinct CDR3 sequences, 45% to 50% of which appear only once. The source material was sorted CD4+, CD8+, or CD8+CD57+ T cells (not recorded which) from PBMCs. The source is a human donor with aplastic anemia.

As to this clonotype: The conserved phenylalanine or tryptophan is not found at the CDR3 terminus, so this likely reflects a read error. The DNA is omitted, as the CDR3 cannot be located on it reliably, and the CDR3 follows TCRdb's listing. The V gene is TRBV14, the J gene TRBJ1-1. A total of 9 residues make up the CDR3, ends included. Germline CDR1 SGHDN, CDR2 FVKESK. The chain's CDR3 is CASSQVRPS.

This rearrangement joins TRBV10-1 to TRBJ2-3; D call uncertain. The ends were cut back, 2 bases at V and 8 bases at J, with 8 bases in the middle. The germline V gene encodes CDR1 WNHNN and CDR2 SYGVQD (reference sequence). This CDR3 has 12 amino acids. The CDR3 DNA reads TGCGCCAGCAGTGAGGAGTGGGGTACGCAGTATTTT. It yields the protein CASSEEWGTQYF.

This sequence joins TRBV11-2 and TRBJ2-5, with a weak D call TRBD2 (5 bases). Germline CDR1 reads SGHAT; CDR2 reads FQNNGV. Trimming took 4 bases from V and 6 from J, leaving 15 bases between them. The CDR3 runs 14 residues. CDR3 bases: TGTGCCAGCAGCTACGGGATAAACGGGAAGACCCAGTACTTC. It codes for CASSYGINGKTQYF.

This clonotype was seen once. A read error may explain this, as a much larger clone is one base away. The chain has TRBV6-4 and TRBJ2-3; D is unresolved. Trimming took off 6 bases at V and 1 base at J, with 14 bases between the two ends. The CDR3 runs to 15 residues. Germline CDR1 and CDR2: MRHNA and SNTAGT. CDR3 in amino acids: CASSVKNGGTDTQYF. The DNA for the CDR3 is TGTGCCAGCAGCGTAAAAAATGGGGGCACAGATACGCAGTATTTT.

CDR3 sequence (DNA): TGTGCCAGCAGCGGATGGAGGGGGGGCCGGGTGACCCAGTACTTC. This sequence encodes CASSGWRGGRVTQYF. The chain recombines TRBV9 with TRBJ2-5, with D tentatively TRBD2 (7 bases). Germline V gene sequence: CDR1 SGDLS, CDR2 YYNGEE. The CDR3 is 15 amino acids. Trimming pared 3 bases from V and 7 bases from J, leaving 19 bases between.

The V and J genes are TRBV7-9 and TRBJ2-7; 9 nucleotides line up with TRBD1. Losses at the gene ends were 4 bases for V and 4 bases for J; bases not matched to a gene: 5. CDR3 length equals 14 residues. Germline CDR1 and CDR2: SEHNR and FQNEAQ (reference sequence). The CDR3 nucleotides read TGTGCCAGCAGCTCGCCGGGACAGGGTTACGAGCAGTACTTC. It yields the protein CASSSPGQGYEQYF.

This clonotype showed up just once. The chain joins TRBV7-9 to TRBJ1-1; D not resolved. Germline V gene data show CDR1 as SEHNR and CDR2 as FQNEAQ (reference sequence). The length of the CDR3 is 15 residues. V lost 0 bases and J 1 base, leaving 9 bases between the germline ends. The CDR3 coding sequence is TGTGCCAGCAGCTTAGCGCGGGCTTCGAACACTGAAGCTTTCTTT. It translates to CASSLARASNTEAFF.

This clonotype was recorded many times. The chain has TRBV7-9 and TRBJ2-2; 9 bases match TRBD1. The germline V gene has CDR1 SEHNR and CDR2 FQNEAQ (reference sequence). This CDR3 spans 17 amino acids. V was clipped by 5 bases and J by 5 bases; unmatched bases: 12. In DNA form, the CDR3 reads TGTGCCAGCAGCCCTTTCCGGGACAGGGATTATACCGGGGAGCTGTTTTTT. Translation: CASSPFRDRDYTGELFF.

CDR3: CSVTGTGDTEAFF. CDR3 coding DNA: TGCAGCGTCACCGGGACAGGGGACACTGAAGCTTTCTTT. The J gene is TRBJ1-1, the V gene TRBV29-1, with TRBD1 matching 10 bases. The CDR3 extends over 13 amino acids. Germline assignment: CDR1 SQVTM and CDR2 ANQGSEA. The J segment lost 3 bases and the V segment lost 6 bases, leaving 4 bases of the junction unmatched.